This entry is about one T cell receptor (beta chain). Its specificity is not known. Cultured CD4+ T cell DNA underwent sequencing with the Oncomine TCR Beta short-read assay. TCRdb itself ran the PCR reads through MiXCR, one entry per CDR3 protein. The sample comprises around 12,000 distinct CDR3 sequences, about three quarters of which are singletons, and roughly 24% rests with the top ten. The CDR3 runs 14 residues. Trimming took off 5 bases at V and 2 bases at J, with 13 bases between the two ends. This record comes from a study of vaccination and CD4 T cells after COVID-19. Treatment described: roughly 10-day PBMC culture with coronavirus spike peptide pools or control peptides (ViraFEST assay).

Sequencing was carried out using CD4+ T cells from blood, cultured in vitro. The TCR comes from a human donor who had recovered from COVID-19. The chain recombines TRBV12-3 or TRBV12-4 with TRBJ2-7; unclear D gene. In DNA form, the CDR3 reads TGTGCCAGCAGTACAACGGGCCTAACCTACGAGCAGTACTTC. This sequence encodes CASSTTGLTYEQYF.